The 32 T cell receptor beta chains in this list originate from one sample, sequenced in a study of blood T cell repertoires in COVID-19. The protocol was immunoSEQ multiplex PCR, while the TCRdb copy is restricted to in-frame clones and leaves out a portion. Seen here are more than 80,000 clones, approximately 80% observed once, and the top ten hold roughly 15%. Sequencing was performed on peripheral blood. Receptor source: a human donor in a cohort sampled during active COVID-19.

The CDR3 here is CASSSGGLAVYSYEQYF. DNA for the CDR3: TGTGCCAGCAGCTCTGGAGGGCTAGCTGTGTACTCCTACGAGCAGTACTTC. V is TRBV5-6 and J is TRBJ2-7; TRBD2 is a possible D gene (6 bases). In germline, CDR1 is SGHDT, CDR2 YYEEEE. The CDR3 sequence is 17 residues long. V dropped 3 bases and J dropped 0 bases, with 19 bases sitting between them.

This chain connects TRBV10-3 to TRBJ2-7; 9 bases are shared with TRBD1. Per the germline V gene, CDR1 is ENHRY and CDR2 is SYGVKD. This CDR3 has 12 amino acids. J gave up 5 bases and V 10 bases, and 6 bases lay outside the gene matches. CDR3 in DNA: TGTGCCACAGGACAGGGGACCCACGAGCAGTACTTC. Its protein product is CATGQGTHEQYF.

The chain is built from TRBV2 and TRBJ1-2, with D perhaps matching TRBD1 (5 bases). The germline V and J ends were trimmed by 7 bases and 0 bases, with 15 bases remaining between them. This CDR3 is 15 amino acids long. Germline loops: CDR1 SNHLY, CDR2 FYNNEI. CDR3 loop: CASKRGGVANYGYTF. The CDR3 bases are TGTGCCAGCAAAAGAGGAGGGGTAGCTAACTATGGCTACACCTTC.

The genes are TRBV3-1 (or the pseudogene TRBV3-2) and TRBJ1-6, with D maybe TRBD1 (6 bases). The CDR3 length is 17 residues. Germline V lookup: CDR1 LGHDT, CDR2 YNNKEL (reference sequence). V lost 1 base and J 4 bases, leaving 14 bases between the germline ends. The CDR3 spells CASSQGMGARYNSPLHF. DNA of the CDR3: TGTGCCAGCAGCCAAGGAATGGGGGCGCGGTATAATTCACCCCTCCACTTT.

The chain combines TRBV5-1 with TRBJ1-1; D unresolved. Per germline, CDR1 SGHRS and CDR2 YFSETQ. This CDR3 is 13 amino acids long. The ends were cut back, 3 bases at V and 1 base at J, with 7 bases in the middle. In DNA, the CDR3 is TGCGCCAGCAGCTCCACAACGAACACTGAAGCTTTCTTT. Translated: CASSSTTNTEAFF.

The chain carries TRBV2 and TRBJ1-5; TRBD1 might be the D (6 bases). Deletions cut 4 bases from V and 3 bases from J, with 10 bases between. The CDR3 covers 14 residues. The germline V gene encodes CDR1 SNHLY and CDR2 FYNNEI. CDR3 in amino acids: CASSGQGNNQPQHF. The DNA of the CDR3 is TGTGCCAGCAGTGGGCAGGGGAACAATCAGCCCCAGCATTTT. Full variable domain (outside the CDR3, taken from reference TRBV2 and TRBJ1-5): EPEVTQTPSHQVTQMGQEVILRCVPISNHLYFYWYRQILGQKVEFLVSFYNNEISEKSEIFDDQFSVERPDGSNFTLKIRSTKLEDSAMYFCASSGQGNNQPQHFGDGTRLSIL.

This clone is labeled medium-sized. V gene TRBV19 combines with J gene TRBJ2-7; tentatively, D is TRBD2 (5 bases). The germline V gene encodes CDR1 LNHDA and CDR2 SQIVND (reference sequence). This CDR3 contains 13 residues. Trimming took 5 bases from V and 1 from J, leaving 9 bases between them. The CDR3 loop reads CASSPIASYEQYF. CDR3 DNA sequence: TGTGCCAGTAGTCCGATAGCGTCCTACGAGCAGTACTTC.

CDR3 loop: CASSQGASGMNEQFF. The CDR3 DNA reads as TGTGCCAGCAGCCAAGGGGCTAGCGGGATGAATGAGCAGTTCTTC. V and J are TRBV11-3 and TRBJ2-1; TRBD2 matches 9 bases. V shed 5 bases, J shed 7 bases, and the junction held 9 bases outside the gene matches. Germline V gives CDR1 SGHNT, CDR2 YENEEA. The CDR3 runs to 15 residues. Together with reference TRBV11-3 and TRBJ2-1, the CDR3 gives the full variable domain: EAGVVQSPRYKIIEKKQPVAFWCNPISGHNTLYWYLQNLGQGPELLIRYENEEAVDDSQLPKDRFSAERLKGVDSTLKIQPAELGDSAVYLCASSQGASGMNEQFFGPGTRLTVL.

The rearrangement links TRBV13 to TRBJ2-5; possible D gene TRBD1, 6 bases. Germline V CDR1 and CDR2: PRHDT, FYEKMQ (reference sequence). CDR3 length: 18 amino acids. Trimming cost V 1 base and J 2 bases, with 20 bases left between them. CDR3 sequence reads: CASSLERRGVVEQETQYF. In DNA form, the CDR3 reads TGTGCCAGCAGCTTAGAGCGCAGGGGAGTTGTCGAGCAAGAGACCCAGTACTTC.

The chain couples TRBV4-1 to TRBJ1-5; 10 nucleotides agree with TRBD1. There are 17 residues in the CDR3. Germline values: CDR1 MGHRA, CDR2 YSYEKL. J gave up 9 bases and V 4 bases, and 15 bases lay outside the gene matches. The DNA of the CDR3 is TGCGCCAGCAGCCTAGCCGGGACAGGGGTCACAATTTGGCCCCAGCATTTT. It specifies CASSLAGTGVTIWPQHF.

The chain uses TRBV28 and TRBJ1-2; a possible D gene is TRBD1 (5 bases). The CDR3 sequence is 13 residues long. CDR1 MDHEN and CDR2 SYDVKM come from the germline V gene. V lost 3 bases and J lost 8, with 13 bases in between. CDR3 nucleotide sequence: TGTGCCAGCAGTTTTTCGGGTCAGGGCGGCTACACCTTC. It specifies CASSFSGQGGYTF.

The J gene is TRBJ2-1, the V gene TRBV3-1 (or the pseudogene TRBV3-2); TRBD2 matches at 10 bases. The CDR3 has 16 residues. The junction had 9 bases not matched to a gene; V was cut back by 3 bases and J by 7 bases. Germline lookup yields CDR1 LGHDT and CDR2 YNNKEL (reference sequence). CDR3 bases: TGTGCCAGCAGCCATGCCAGCGGGGGGGCCGGGAATGAGCAGTTCTTC. It is translated as CASSHASGGAGNEQFF.

The V gene is TRBV10-3, the J gene TRBJ2-7; TRBD2 matches 10 bases. The CDR3 covers 16 residues. V trimming: 0 bases; J trimming: 2 bases; junction bases outside the gene matches: 4. Per the germline V gene, CDR1 is ENHRY and CDR2 is SYGVKD. The CDR3 here is CAISESGLAVAYEQYF. The CDR3 region has the DNA TGTGCCATCAGTGAGTCCGGACTAGCGGTAGCCTACGAGCAGTACTTC.

The chain recombines TRBV6-4 with TRBJ1-4, with 7 nucleotides matching TRBD1. V gave up 9 bases and J gave up 3 bases; unmatched junction bases: 4. CDR1 is MRHNA, CDR2 SNTAGT, per germline. This CDR3 is 13 amino acids long. The CDR3, as DNA: TGTGCCAGGTGGGACAGCCCTAATGAAAAACTGTTTTTT. Translated, it gives CARWDSPNEKLFF.

The genes are TRBV5-4 and TRBJ2-7; TRBD2 agrees at 12 bases. CDR1 and CDR2 (germline): SGHNT, YYREEE (reference sequence). CDR3 length: 16 residues. Trimming removed 0 bases from V and 6 bases from J; junction bases left unmatched: 7. The chain's CDR3 is CASSLALTSGSPEQYF. CDR3 sequence (DNA): TGTGCCAGCAGCTTGGCCTTGACTAGCGGGAGTCCCGAGCAGTACTTC.

J is TRBJ1-2 and V is TRBV30; no clear D gene. Trimming removed 3 bases from V and 1 base from J, with 9 bases in between. The CDR3 has 13 residues. Germline loops: CDR1 GTSNPN, CDR2 SVGIG (reference sequence). As DNA, the CDR3 is TGTGCCTGGAGCTATGGACTTAACTATGGCTACACCTTC. This codes for CAWSYGLNYGYTF. The full variable domain, rest sourced from reference TRBV30 and TRBJ1-2, is SQTIHQWPATLVQPVGSPLSLECTVEGTSNPNLYWYRQAAGRGLQLLFYSVGIGQISSEVPQNLSASRPQDRQFILSSKKLLLSDSGFYLCAWSYGLNYGYTFGSGTRLTVV.

J is TRBJ2-1 and V is TRBV6-2 or TRBV6-3; unclear D gene. V was trimmed by 2 bases and J by 8 bases, leaving 7 bases between them. There are 12 residues in the CDR3. Germline V gene data show CDR1 as MNHEY and CDR2 as SVGEGT. CDR3 DNA sequence: TGTGCCAGCAGTTACGATGGCTATGAGCAGTTCTTC. It specifies CASSYDGYEQFF.

J is TRBJ2-7 and V is TRBV28, with a weak D call TRBD2 (6 bases). This CDR3 is built from 15 residues. Germline CDR1 and CDR2: MDHEN and SYDVKM. Trimming cost V 2 bases and J 4 bases, with 15 bases left between them. The CDR3 spells CASSLGGQGDYEQYF. The CDR3 nucleotides read TGTGCCAGCAGTTTAGGAGGGCAGGGCGATTACGAGCAGTACTTC.

The chain carries TRBV5-1 and TRBJ1-1, with TRBD1 as a possible D gene (6 bases). The CDR3 has 14 residues. Germline V gives CDR1 SGHRS, CDR2 YFSETQ. V shed 4 bases and J shed 8 bases, with 18 bases lying between them. The CDR3 sequence is CASSPQDLGQEAFF. The CDR3 bases are TGCGCCAGCAGCCCTCAGGATTTGGGACAAGAAGCTTTCTTT.

This chain uses TRBV6-1 with TRBJ2-5; TRBD1 aligns across 9 bases. Trimming at V came to 5 bases and at J to 10 bases, leaving 11 bases not matched to a gene. CDR3 length equals 14 residues. Germline assignment: CDR1 MNHNS and CDR2 SASEGT. The CDR3 DNA is TGTGCCAGCAGTCAACAGGGGGCCGGATTTAGCCAGTACTTC. Its translation: CASSQQGAGFSQYF.

CDR3 region: CASSFQDRANNEQFF. The CDR3 bases are TGTGCCAGCAGCTTTCAGGACAGGGCAAACAATGAGCAGTTCTTC. The chain employs TRBV7-9 and TRBJ2-1; 8 nucleotides line up with TRBD1. The ends lost 3 bases at V and 5 bases at J; junction bases unmatched: 6. Germline V gene data show CDR1 as SEHNR and CDR2 as FQNEAQ (reference sequence). The CDR3 totals 15 residues.

The rearrangement uses TRBV28 and TRBJ2-5; 10 nucleotides line up with TRBD1. V dropped 5 bases and J dropped 5; count of bases not matched to a gene: 11. The CDR3 has 16 amino acids. CDR1 is MDHEN, CDR2 SYDVKM, per germline. CDR3 sequence: CASSTFRDRGSETQYF. The CDR3 coding sequence is TGTGCCAGCAGTACCTTCCGGGACAGGGGTTCGGAGACCCAGTACTTC.

This chain uses TRBV11-3 with TRBJ2-3; 11 bases map to TRBD2. Losses at the gene ends were 1 base for V and 5 bases for J; bases not matched to a gene: 5. Germline V CDR1 and CDR2: SGHNT, YENEEA. The CDR3 loop spans 16 amino acids. CDR3 residues: CASSLGLTSGIDTQYF. CDR3 nucleotide sequence: TGTGCCAGCAGCTTAGGATTGACTAGCGGGATAGATACGCAGTATTTT.

This clone was detected once. V gene TRBV15 combines with J gene TRBJ1-5; D call uncertain. Germline assignment: CDR1 LNHNV and CDR2 YYDKDF (reference sequence). The CDR3 is 16 amino acids. Deletions cut 0 bases from V and 0 bases from J, with 9 bases between. The chain's CDR3 is CATSRESPRSNQPQHF. CDR3 nucleotides: TGTGCCACCAGCAGAGAGTCCCCCCGTAGCAATCAGCCCCAGCATTTT.

V is TRBV6-5 and J is TRBJ1-5; D possibly corresponds to TRBD1 (6 bases). The V gene's germline CDR1 is MNHEY and CDR2 SVGAGI. Trimming cost V 7 bases and J 8 bases, with 15 bases left between them. This CDR3 spans 13 amino acids. In nucleotides, the CDR3 is TGTGCCAGCACCGGGGACAACCGTAAGCCCCAGCATTTT. Amino acid sequence: CASTGDNRKPQHF.

The genes are TRBV5-1 and TRBJ2-1; TRBD2 matches 10 bases. Germline CDR1 reads SGHRS; CDR2 reads YFSETQ. J gave up 1 base and V 5 bases, and 0 bases lay outside the gene matches. This CDR3 is built from 14 residues. The CDR3 spells CASRTSGSYNEQFF. The CDR3, as DNA: TGCGCCAGCAGGACTAGCGGGTCCTACAATGAGCAGTTCTTC.

This clone has only a few counts. The rearrangement uses TRBV5-4 and TRBJ2-7; possibly TRBD2 for D (6 bases). This CDR3 is built from 14 residues. Trimming cost V 0 bases and J 7 bases, with 14 bases left between them. Germline V gene data show CDR1 as SGHNT and CDR2 as YYREEE (reference sequence). The CDR3 is CASSLVGEAREQYF. DNA of the CDR3: TGTGCCAGCAGCTTGGTTGGGGAGGCGAGGGAGCAGTACTTC.

The CDR3 spells CASSQGGTPSAEAFF. CDR3 bases: TGCGCCAGCAGCCAAGGCGGGACGCCTAGCGCTGAAGCTTTCTTT. This chain links TRBV4-1 with TRBJ1-1, with a possible D match to TRBD1 (5 bases). Germline loops: CDR1 MGHRA, CDR2 YSYEKL. Trimming removed 1 base at V and 6 bases at J, with 15 bases between. This CDR3 is 15 amino acids long.

J is TRBJ2-7 and V is TRBV25-1; 8 bases are a match to TRBD1. This CDR3 comprises 13 residues. The germline V gene has CDR1 MGHDK and CDR2 SYGVNS. J was trimmed by 7 bases and V by 6 bases; bases with no gene match: 8. CDR3 region: CASRPDRGREQYF. The CDR3 nucleotides are TGTGCCAGCAGGCCCGACAGGGGTCGGGAGCAGTACTTC.

The count of this clone is one. V usage is TRBV10-3 and J usage is TRBJ1-5, with TRBD1 matching 7 bases. With V trimmed by 4 bases and J by 3 bases, 6 bases remained unmatched. Germline values: CDR1 ENHRY, CDR2 SYGVKD. The CDR3 runs to 15 residues. The CDR3 DNA reads TGTGCCATCAGTGGAACACAGGGGCTCAATCAGCCCCAGCATTTT. This codes for CAISGTQGLNQPQHF.

This clone showed up just once. The gene calls are TRBV5-5 and TRBJ2-7; 7 bases are a match to TRBD2. The length of the CDR3 is 15 residues. Trimming took 4 bases from V and 2 from J; bases not matched to a gene: 9. Germline loops: CDR1 SGHKS, CDR2 YYEKEE (reference sequence). The CDR3 DNA is TGTGCCAGCAGCCGGAGCAGCGGGACTACCTACGAGCAGTACTTC. Translated: CASSRSSGTTYEQYF.

The V call is TRBV30, the J call TRBJ1-2; no clear D. The CDR3 spans 12 residues. V shed 7 bases and J shed 2 bases, with 11 bases lying between them. Germline CDR1 is GTSNPN and CDR2 is SVGIG (reference sequence). CDR3 sequence: CALGTLNYGYTF. The CDR3 region has the DNA TGTGCCTTGGGTACTTTGAACTATGGCTACACCTTC.